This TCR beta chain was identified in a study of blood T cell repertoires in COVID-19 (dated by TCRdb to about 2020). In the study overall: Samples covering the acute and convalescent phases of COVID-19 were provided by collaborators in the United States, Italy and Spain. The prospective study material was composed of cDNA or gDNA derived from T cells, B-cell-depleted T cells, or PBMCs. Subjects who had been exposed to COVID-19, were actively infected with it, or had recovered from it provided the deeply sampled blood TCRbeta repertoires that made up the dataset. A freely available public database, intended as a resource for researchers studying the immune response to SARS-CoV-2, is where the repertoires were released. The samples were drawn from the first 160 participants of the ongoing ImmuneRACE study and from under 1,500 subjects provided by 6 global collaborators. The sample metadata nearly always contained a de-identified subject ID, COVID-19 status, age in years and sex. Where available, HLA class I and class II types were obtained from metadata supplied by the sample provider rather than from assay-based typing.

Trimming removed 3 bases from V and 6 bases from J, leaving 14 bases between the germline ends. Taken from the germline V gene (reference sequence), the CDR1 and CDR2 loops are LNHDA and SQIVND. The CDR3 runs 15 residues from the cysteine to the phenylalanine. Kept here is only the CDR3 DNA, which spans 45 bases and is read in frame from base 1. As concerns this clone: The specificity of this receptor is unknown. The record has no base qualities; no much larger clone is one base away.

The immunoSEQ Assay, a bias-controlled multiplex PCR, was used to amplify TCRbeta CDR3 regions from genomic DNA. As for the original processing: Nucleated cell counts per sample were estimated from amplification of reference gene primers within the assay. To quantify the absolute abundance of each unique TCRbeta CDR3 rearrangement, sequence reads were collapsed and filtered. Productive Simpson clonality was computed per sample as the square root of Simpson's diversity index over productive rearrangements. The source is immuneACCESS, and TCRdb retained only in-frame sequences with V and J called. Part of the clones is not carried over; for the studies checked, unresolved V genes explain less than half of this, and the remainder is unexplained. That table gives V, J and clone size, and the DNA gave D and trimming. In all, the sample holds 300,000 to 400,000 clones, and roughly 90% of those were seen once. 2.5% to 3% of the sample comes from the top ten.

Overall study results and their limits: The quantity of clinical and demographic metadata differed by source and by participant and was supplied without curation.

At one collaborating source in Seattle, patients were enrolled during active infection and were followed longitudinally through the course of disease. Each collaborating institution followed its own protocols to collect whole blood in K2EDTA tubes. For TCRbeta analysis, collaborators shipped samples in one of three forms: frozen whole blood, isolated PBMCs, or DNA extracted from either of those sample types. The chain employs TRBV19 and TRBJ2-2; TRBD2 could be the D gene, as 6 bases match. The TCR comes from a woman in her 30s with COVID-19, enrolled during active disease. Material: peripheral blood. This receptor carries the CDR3 CASSIRLGTAGELFF. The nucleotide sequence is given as TGTGCCAGTAGTATTCGACTAGGAACGGCCGGGGAGCTGTTTTTT.